This is a list of T cell receptor beta chains from one sample in a study of blood T cell repertoires in COVID-19. TCRdb's table, derived via immunoSEQ multiplex PCR, lists solely in-frame clones and lacks some. The data hold about 400,000 clones, with approximately 90% observed a single time. Sequencing was carried out using PBMCs or T cells enriched from blood (not recorded which). The receptors here all came from a woman aged 45-65 years who had recovered from COVID-19. Each CDR3 is given with its conserved first and last residue.

v_call,cdr3_aa
TRBV28,CASTGGTGYTF
TRBV7-9,CASSFTGTSNTEAFF
TRBV3-1/TRBV3-2,CASSRQQGDEQFF
TRBV30,CAWSAQGARTKNIQYF
TRBV14,CASSLNPRVNTGELFF
TRBV5-8,CASSPRTGTGWSREQYF
TRBV5-8,CASNRGRGGYTF
TRBV19,CASRSQGAGNEQFF
TRBV5-1,CASSRQGALLGAFF
TRBV6-5,CASSSTGHYGYTF
TRBV15,CATSRDVIAGGYEQYF
TRBV2,CASEAAPRNF
TRBV30,CAWGTGTGGFPDTQYF
TRBV6-5,CASSSRGEQYF
TRBV18,CASSPRTGTRINTEAFF
TRBV5-8,CASSTRDRGYYGYTF
TRBV6-5,CASRWGDYGYTF
TRBV7-2,CASSLGWTGGTGELFF
TRBV11-3,CASSLGGDVDSNGYTF
TRBV4-3,CASSQGQLVSETQYF
TRBV29-1,CSVPGQGNYGYTF
TRBV7-6,CAVQDRGNTIYF
TRBV3-1/TRBV3-2,CASSPDRLTVYGYTF
TRBV9,CASSVAGGGTDTQYF
TRBV4-2,CASSQDGQINQPQHF
TRBV7-9,CASSLDGSGGYYEQYF
TRBV27,CASSTGDRVWPQHF
TRBV19,CASSAGMSAEAFF
TRBV10-3,CAISEGGDGYTF
TRBV27,CASSLSGQYSPLHF